A selection of T cell receptor beta chains follows, all from one sample in a study of Ad26.COV2.S vaccination and SARS-CoV-2 variants. Only in-frame clones appear in the TCRdb table, and some are missing; sequencing was by immunoSEQ multiplex PCR. The sample shows about 680,000 clones, about 89% of them seen only once. The sequencing here drew on peripheral blood, taken in a trial of Ad26.COV2.S vaccine versus placebo. These receptors were taken from a person aged 18 to 59 who received the Ad26.COV2.S COVID-19 vaccine or a placebo. CDR3s include the opening cysteine and the closing phenylalanine or tryptophan. The order of the fields is V gene, J gene, D gene, clone size, CDR3 DNA, CDR3 protein. The D gene is left open where the match is weak. A row's size may be missing; if present it is once, few, many or a size class.

TRBV4-2	TRBJ1-4	-	few	TGTGCCAGCAGCCAGGACCAGGGGCAGTTCGGTGAAAAACTGTTTTTT	CASSQDQGQFGEKLFF
TRBV30	TRBJ1-4	-	few	TGTGCCTGGAGTCGGGAGGAAAAACTGTTTTTT	CAWSREEKLFF
TRBV15	TRBJ1-2	TRBD1	-	TGTGCCACCAGCAGAGACCCGGGACAGGTATATGGCTACACCTTC	CATSRDPGQVYGYTF
TRBV18	TRBJ2-2	-	-	TGTGCCAGCTCACAGAACACTCCGTACCCGGGAAATTGGGAGCTGTTTTTT	CASSQNTPYPGNWELFF
TRBV12-3/TRBV12-4	TRBJ1-1	-	-	TGTGCCAGCAGTTTAGAAGTGAGCACTGAAGCTTTCTTT	CASSLEVSTEAFF
TRBV7-2	TRBJ2-6	TRBD2	-	TGTGCCAGCAGCTTAGATCAGGGAGGGAGTACGTTCCTGACTTTC	CASSLDQGGSTFLTF
TRBV5-1	TRBJ2-1	TRBD2	-	TGCGCCAGCAGCGCGACGGGACTAGCTTACAATGAGCAGTTCTTC	CASSATGLAYNEQFF
TRBV15	TRBJ1-5	-	-	TGTGCCACCAGCAGGCGGGACCAGGGACAGCCCCAGCATTTT	CATSRRDQGQPQHF
TRBV6-6	TRBJ2-7	TRBD1	few	TGTGCCAGCAGTCACCGGACAGGGGGATACCTCTCCTACGAGCAGTACTTC	CASSHRTGGYLSYEQYF
TRBV19	TRBJ1-3	-	once	TGTGCCAGTAGTATTTCCGGCGGCTCTGGAAACACCATATATTTT	CASSISGGSGNTIYF
TRBV2	TRBJ2-1	TRBD2	-	TGTGCCAGCACCGAGGGAGCGGGGGGCCGAAATGAGCAGTTCTTC	CASTEGAGGRNEQFF
TRBV10-3	TRBJ2-1	-	-	TGTGCCATCATAGATAGACCCAAGAATGAGCAGTTCTTC	CAIIDRPKNEQFF
TRBV25-1	TRBJ1-2	TRBD1	-	TGTGCCAGCGGCGTAGAGGGAAGGGGGCGACACTATGGCTACACCTTC	CASGVEGRGRHYGYTF
TRBV27	TRBJ1-2	-	-	TGTGCCAGCAGAAACGATGGGCACCACTATGGCTACACCTTC	CASRNDGHHYGYTF
TRBV6-5	TRBJ1-6	TRBD1	-	TGTGCCAGCAGTCCCGGGACAGGGGGCTCACCCCTCCACTTT	CASSPGTGGSPLHF
TRBV4-3	TRBJ1-2	-	-	TGCGCCAGCAGCCAACGGACGGCCTATGGCTACACCTTC	CASSQRTAYGYTF
TRBV4-2	TRBJ1-6	-	-	TGTGCCAGCAGCCAAGAGGCAGCCAATAATTCACCCCTCCACTTT	CASSQEAANNSPLHF
TRBV6-5	TRBJ2-3	TRBD1	once	TGTGCCAGCAGCCCGAGGACAGGAGGAGATACGCAGTATTTT	CASSPRTGGDTQYF